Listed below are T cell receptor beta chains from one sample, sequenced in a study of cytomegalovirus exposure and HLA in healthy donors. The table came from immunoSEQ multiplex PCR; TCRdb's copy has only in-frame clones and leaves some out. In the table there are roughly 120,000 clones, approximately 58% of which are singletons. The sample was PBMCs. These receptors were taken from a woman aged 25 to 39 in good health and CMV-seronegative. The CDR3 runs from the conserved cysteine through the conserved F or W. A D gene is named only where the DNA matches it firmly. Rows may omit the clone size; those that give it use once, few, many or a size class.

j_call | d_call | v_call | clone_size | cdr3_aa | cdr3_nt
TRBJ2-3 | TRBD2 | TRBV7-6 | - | CASSQTGTSNTDTQYF | TGTGCCAGCAGCCAAACCGGGACTAGCAACACAGATACGCAGTATTTT
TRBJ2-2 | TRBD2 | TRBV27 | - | CASLGLAGVGGELFF | TGTGCCAGCCTCGGGCTAGCGGGAGTGGGCGGGGAGCTGTTTTTT
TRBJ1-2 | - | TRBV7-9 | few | CASSSPGYGYTF | TGTGCCAGCAGCTCCCCCGGCTATGGCTACACCTTC
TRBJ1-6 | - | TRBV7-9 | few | CASSSPIANSPLHF | TGTGCCAGCAGCTCCCCTATAGCCAATTCACCCCTCCACTTT
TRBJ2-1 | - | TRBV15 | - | CATRSRGGDEQFF | TGTGCCACCAGGAGCAGAGGAGGGGATGAGCAGTTCTTC
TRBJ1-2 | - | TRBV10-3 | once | CAISVMGGPRLHGYTF | TGTGCCATCAGTGTCATGGGGGGGCCCCGCCTGCATGGCTACACCTTC
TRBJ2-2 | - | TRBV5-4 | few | CASSLEGTSGRSGGELFF | TGTGCCAGCAGCTTGGAGGGAACCTCCGGGAGAAGTGGCGGGGAGCTGTTTTTT
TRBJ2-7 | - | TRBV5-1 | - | CASSLDGMRSLTPGEQYF | TGCGCCAGCAGCTTGGACGGAATGAGGTCACTCACCCCTGGGGAGCAGTACTTC
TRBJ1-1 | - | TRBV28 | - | CASSFWGGAFF | TGTGCCAGCAGTTTCTGGGGCGGCGCTTTCTTT
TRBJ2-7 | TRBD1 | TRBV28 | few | CASSASYRGHYEQYF | TGTGCCAGCAGTGCGTCTTACAGGGGGCACTACGAGCAGTACTTC